The 27 T cell receptor beta chains below come from one sample, sequenced in a study of shared clonotypes between healthy human individuals. The method was immunoSEQ multiplex PCR; TCRdb's version includes in-frame clones alone and lacks a portion of them. The profile shows 2 million to 2.5 million clones, 85% to 95% of them singletons. The material sequenced was naive CD4+ T cells sorted from blood. Specified subset: CD45RA+ positively selected. The receptor source for this set is a man aged 18 to 29 in good health.

About this clone itself: This specimen includes other DNA sequences encoding the same CDR3. The chain has TRBV28 and TRBJ1-2; 8 bases are shared with TRBD1. Germline values: CDR1 MDHEN, CDR2 SYDVKM. This CDR3 has 13 amino acids. The ends lost 6 bases at V and 4 bases at J; junction bases unmatched: 4. This CDR3 is CASRPGQGYGYTF. For the CDR3, the DNA is TGTGCCAGCAGACCCGGACAGGGCTATGGCTACACCTTC.

This chain joins TRBV18 and TRBJ2-5; 11 bases map to TRBD2. Trimming removed 3 bases from V and 5 bases from J; junction bases left unmatched: 2. The germline V gene has CDR1 KGHSH and CDR2 LQKENI. This CDR3 region has 14 residues. The chain's CDR3 is CASSPTSGAETQYF. CDR3 sequence (DNA): TGTGCCAGCTCACCGACTAGCGGGGCGGAGACCCAGTACTTC.

On this clone: In the same sample, other DNA sequences code for this CDR3. The chain carries TRBV6-1 and TRBJ1-5; the D is unclear. CDR1 MNHNS and CDR2 SASEGT come from the germline V gene. The CDR3 runs to 14 residues. Deletions cut 1 base from V and 1 base from J, with 5 bases between. CDR3 region: CASSEGSSNQPQHF. In DNA, the CDR3 is TGTGCCAGCAGTGAAGGCAGCAGCAATCAGCCCCAGCATTTT.

This chain joins TRBV6-5 and TRBJ2-5; D is unclear. The CDR3 is 15 residues long. Trimming pared 7 bases from V and 1 base from J, leaving 16 bases between. Germline values: CDR1 MNHEY, CDR2 SVGAGI. This chain's CDR3 is CASKKDGRGQETQYF. CDR3 sequence (DNA): TGTGCCAGCAAAAAGGACGGCCGAGGCCAAGAGACCCAGTACTTC.

The V and J genes are TRBV5-1 and TRBJ1-1; D gene uncertain. Germline CDR1 is SGHRS and CDR2 is YFSETQ. Trimming removed 2 bases at V and 4 bases at J, with 15 bases between. The CDR3 runs to 15 residues. For the CDR3, the DNA is TGCGCCAGCAGCTTTGGTCTGCGGGGAAGCACTGAAGCTTTCTTT. Translated: CASSFGLRGSTEAFF.

On this clone: Other DNA sequences of this sample code for an identical CDR3. The J gene is TRBJ1-4, the V gene TRBV5-1; no firm D call. The CDR3 consists of 13 residues. Germline V gives CDR1 SGHRS, CDR2 YFSETQ. The germline V and J ends were trimmed by 2 bases and 4 bases, with 6 bases remaining between them. CDR3 sequence reads: CASSLGFNEKLFF. In DNA, the CDR3 is TGCGCCAGCAGCTTAGGGTTTAATGAAAAACTGTTTTTT.

The chain uses TRBV6-6 and TRBJ1-3, with D unclear. The V and J ends lost 8 bases and 3 bases respectively, with 17 bases between them. This CDR3 contains 15 residues. Germline assignment: CDR1 MNHNY and CDR2 SVGAGI (reference sequence). As DNA, the CDR3 is TGTGCCAGCTTGGCAGGCCAGAGCCGTGGAAACACCATATATTTT. It codes for CASLAGQSRGNTIYF.

This chain uses TRBV2 with TRBJ2-2, with unresolved D. V was pared by 4 bases and J by 7 bases, with 10 bases between. Germline V gives CDR1 SNHLY, CDR2 FYNNEI. This CDR3 contains 13 residues. The CDR3 nucleotides read TGTGCCAGCAGTGGCCTGGTTGACGGGGAGCTGTTTTTT. Encoded protein: CASSGLVDGELFF.

V usage is TRBV7-2 and J usage is TRBJ2-5, with D unresolved. The CDR3 is 16 residues long. Germline V gene sequence: CDR1 SGHTA, CDR2 FQGNSA. The germline V and J ends were trimmed by 1 base and 1 base, with 13 bases remaining between them. The CDR3 nucleotides read TGTGCCAGCAGCTTAGTCCCGGACGGTCTCCAAGAGACCCAGTACTTC. As protein: CASSLVPDGLQETQYF.

This clone has just a few counts. V usage is TRBV7-9 and J usage is TRBJ1-3, with TRBD1 identical over 7 bases. V lost 4 bases and J lost 0; bases outside the gene matches: 15. Germline CDR1 reads SEHNR; CDR2 reads FQNEAQ (reference sequence). The CDR3 totals 19 residues. As DNA, the CDR3 is TGTGCCAGCAGCTCTGGGCTCGGGACAGCAGACTTCTCTGGAAACACCATATATTTT. Translated, it gives CASSSGLGTADFSGNTIYF. Filled out from reference TRBV7-9 and TRBJ1-3, the complete variable domain reads DTGVSQNPRHKITKRGQNVTFRCDPISEHNRLYWYRQTLGQGPEFLTYFQNEAQLEKSRLLSDRFSAERPKGSFSTLEIQRTEQGDSAMYLCASSSGLGTADFSGNTIYFGEGSWLTVV.

In regard to this clone: Other DNA variants within this sample encode the same CDR3. The chain is built from TRBV18 and TRBJ1-6; D is unresolved. Germline V gene sequence: CDR1 KGHSH, CDR2 LQKENI. V shed 3 bases and J shed 3 bases, with 6 bases lying between them. This CDR3 contains 14 residues. DNA of the CDR3: TGTGCCAGCTCACCGGGGAGCTATAATTCACCCCTCCACTTT. Protein sequence: CASSPGSYNSPLHF.

The chain recombines TRBV30 with TRBJ2-2; D not resolved. The germline V gene has CDR1 GTSNPN and CDR2 SVGIG (reference sequence). Trimming took off 4 bases at V and 1 base at J, with 13 bases between the two ends. The CDR3 runs 15 residues. DNA for the CDR3: TGTGCCTGGACCTCAATTATTATGAACACCGGGGAGCTGTTTTTT. Protein: CAWTSIIMNTGELFF.

The rearrangement uses TRBV7-9 and TRBJ2-7; D may be TRBD1 or TRBD2 (6 bases each). Germline CDR1 reads SEHNR; CDR2 reads FQNEAQ (reference sequence). The CDR3 runs 13 residues. V was clipped by 11 bases and J by 6 bases, with 20 bases between them. CDR3 residues: CAGTRELGAEQYF. The CDR3, as DNA: TGTGCCGGGACACGGGAGTTGGGAGCCGAGCAGTACTTC.

This sequence joins TRBV5-4 and TRBJ1-2, with D tentatively TRBD1 (5 bases). Looked up from germline, CDR1 is SGHNT and CDR2 is YYREEE (reference sequence). The CDR3 sequence is 12 residues long. Trimming shortened V by 2 bases and J by 7 bases, and 9 bases separated the two germline ends. The CDR3 region is CASSFAGGGYTF. Written as DNA, the CDR3 is TGTGCCAGCAGCTTCGCGGGGGGTGGCTACACCTTC.

The chain carries TRBV10-3 and TRBJ2-1; TRBD1 is a possible D gene (6 bases). The CDR3 length is 12 residues. Germline V gives CDR1 ENHRY, CDR2 SYGVKD. Trimming stripped 8 bases from V and 8 bases from J, with 13 bases between. CDR3 DNA sequence: TGTGCCATCGGGCAGGGGACCGATGAGCAGTTCTTC. It is translated as CAIGQGTDEQFF.

V usage is TRBV2 and J usage is TRBJ2-2; 8 nucleotides line up with TRBD1. The CDR3 consists of 18 residues. V dropped 6 bases and J dropped 5; count of bases not matched to a gene: 17. CDR1 and CDR2 from the germline V gene are SNHLY and FYNNEI. The CDR3 DNA sequence: TGTGCCAGCAGAGGAGGATGGGGATTACAGGGGGTTACCGGGGAGCTGTTTTTT. This gives the protein CASRGGWGLQGVTGELFF.

The CDR3 spells CASSRTSGGIDEQFF. CDR3 bases: TGTGCCAGTAGCCGGACTAGCGGGGGGATCGATGAGCAGTTCTTC. This rearrangement joins TRBV19 to TRBJ2-1, with 14 bases fitting TRBD2. V shed 6 bases, J shed 8 bases, and the junction held 6 bases outside the gene matches. CDR3 size: 15 residues. CDR1 is LNHDA, CDR2 SQIVND, per germline (reference sequence).

This chain links TRBV16 with TRBJ1-1, with a possible D match to TRBD1 (5 bases). Per the germline V gene, CDR1 is KGHSY and CDR2 is FQNENV. The CDR3 is made up of 13 amino acids. With 2 bases removed from V and 9 bases from J, the gap between germline ends came to 13 bases. The CDR3 protein is CASSQPRDGKAFF. CDR3 in DNA: TGTGCCAGCAGCCAACCACGGGACGGTAAAGCTTTCTTT.

This chain links TRBV5-4 with TRBJ2-7; tentatively, D is TRBD2 (5 bases). V lost 0 bases to trimming and J lost 6 bases, with 16 bases between them. CDR1 and CDR2 from the germline V gene are SGHNT and YYREEE (reference sequence). CDR3 length equals 15 residues. The CDR3 here is CASSLAGSLATEQYF. Written as DNA, the CDR3 is TGTGCCAGCAGCTTGGCGGGATCCCTTGCTACCGAGCAGTACTTC.

This chain connects TRBV18 to TRBJ1-1, with D possibly matching TRBD1 (5 bases). Germline V gene lookup returns CDR1 KGHSH and CDR2 LQKENI. With 2 bases removed from V and 5 bases from J, the gap between germline ends came to 12 bases. This CDR3 is built from 14 residues. CDR3 sequence: CASSPSDGGTEAFF. CDR3 nucleotide sequence: TGTGCCAGCTCACCATCCGACGGGGGAACTGAAGCTTTCTTT.

The chain has TRBV11-2 and TRBJ1-3, with a tentative D call TRBD1 (5 bases). Germline-derived CDR1 and CDR2 are SGHAT and FQNNGV. CDR3 length: 16 amino acids. V shed 2 bases and J shed 2 bases, with 13 bases lying between them. Written as DNA, the CDR3 is TGTGCCAGCAGCTTACTCCTTGAGACAGCTGGAAACACCATATATTTT. Its protein product is CASSLLLETAGNTIYF.

As for this clone: This sample includes further DNA sequences coding for the same CDR3. The CDR3 here is CSVAQGNTEAFF. CDR3 sequence (DNA): TGCAGCGTTGCCCAGGGGAACACTGAAGCTTTCTTT. This rearrangement joins TRBV29-1 to TRBJ1-1; tentative D call: TRBD1 (5 bases). Germline V lookup: CDR1 SQVTM, CDR2 ANQGSEA. The CDR3 totals 12 residues. V lost 4 bases to trimming and J lost 1 base, with 7 bases between them.

This chain joins TRBV10-3 and TRBJ2-3; D remains unclear. The CDR3 has 15 residues. Per germline, CDR1 ENHRY and CDR2 SYGVKD. Trimming removed 4 bases from V and 2 bases from J, with 13 bases in between. The CDR3 loop is CAISVGSPITDTQYF. The CDR3 DNA reads TGTGCCATCAGTGTAGGTAGCCCGATCACAGATACGCAGTATTTT.

The chain couples TRBV29-1 to TRBJ2-7; 10 nucleotides match TRBD1. Looked up from germline, CDR1 is SQVTM and CDR2 is ANQGSEA. With 7 bases clipped from V and 4 bases from J, the junction kept 4 bases outside the gene matches. CDR3 length equals 12 residues. CDR3 coding DNA: TGCAGCGCAAGACAGGGGGCTTACGAGCAGTACTTC. Its protein product is CSARQGAYEQYF.

The chain has TRBV11-2 and TRBJ1-5, with D uncertain. Trimming took off 5 bases at V and 2 bases at J, with 4 bases between the two ends. From germline, CDR1 is SGHAT and CDR2 FQNNGV. The CDR3 covers 12 residues. The CDR3 sequence: CASSAGNQPQHF. The CDR3 bases are TGTGCCAGCAGCGCGGGCAATCAGCCCCAGCATTTT.

The V call is TRBV10-3, the J call TRBJ2-1; perhaps TRBD1 as D (6 bases). CDR1 is ENHRY and CDR2 is SYGVKD in the germline V gene. The CDR3 sequence is 17 residues long. V lost 2 bases, J lost 10 bases, and 24 bases lay in between. The CDR3 nucleotides read TGTGCCATCAGTGAGCCCCGGACAGACAGAGAAAAAGGGGAGCAGTTCTTC. Its protein is CAISEPRTDREKGEQFF.

The chain combines TRBV21-1 with TRBJ2-7; the tabulated D call, TRBD1, remains unverified against the DNA. TRBV21-1 has pseudogene status. The CDR3 is 17 amino acids. The CDR3, as DNA: TGTGCCAGCAGCAACCTGGGACAGGGAGACAAAACCTACGAGCAGTACTTC. This codes for CASSNLGQGDKTYEQYF.